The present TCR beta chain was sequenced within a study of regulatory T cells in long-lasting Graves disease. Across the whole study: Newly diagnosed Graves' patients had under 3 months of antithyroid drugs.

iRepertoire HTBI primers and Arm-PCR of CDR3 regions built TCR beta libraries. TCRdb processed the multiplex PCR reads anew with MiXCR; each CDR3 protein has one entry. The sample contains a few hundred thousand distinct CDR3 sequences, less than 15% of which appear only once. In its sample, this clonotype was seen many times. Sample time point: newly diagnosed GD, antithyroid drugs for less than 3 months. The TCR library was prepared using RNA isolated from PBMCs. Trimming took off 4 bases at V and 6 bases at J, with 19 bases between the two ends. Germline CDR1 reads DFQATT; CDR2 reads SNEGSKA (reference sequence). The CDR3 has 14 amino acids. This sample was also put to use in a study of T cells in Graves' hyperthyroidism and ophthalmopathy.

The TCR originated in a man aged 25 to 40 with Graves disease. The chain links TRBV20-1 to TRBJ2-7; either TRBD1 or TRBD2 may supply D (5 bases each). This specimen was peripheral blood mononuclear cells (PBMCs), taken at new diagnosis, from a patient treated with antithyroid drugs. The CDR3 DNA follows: TGCAGTGCTAATCCTCAGGGCCCAGGGACCGAGCAGTACTTC. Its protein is CSANPQGPGTEQYF.